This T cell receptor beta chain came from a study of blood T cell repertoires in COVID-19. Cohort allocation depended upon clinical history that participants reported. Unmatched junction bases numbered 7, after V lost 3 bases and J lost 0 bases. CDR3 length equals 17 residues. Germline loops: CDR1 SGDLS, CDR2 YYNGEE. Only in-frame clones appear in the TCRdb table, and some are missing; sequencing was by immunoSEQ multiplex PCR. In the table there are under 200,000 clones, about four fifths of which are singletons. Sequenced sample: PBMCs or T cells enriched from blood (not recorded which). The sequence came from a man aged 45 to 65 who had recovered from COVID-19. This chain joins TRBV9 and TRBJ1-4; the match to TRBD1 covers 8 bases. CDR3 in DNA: TGTGCCAGCAGCGCTTCAGGGGGCACACCAACTAATGAAAAACTGTTTTTT. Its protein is CASSASGGTPTNEKLFF.